Shown below are 21 T cell receptor beta chains from a single sample sequenced in a study of T-cell reconstitution after alpha-beta-depleted transplantation in children (dated by TCRdb to 2015 to 2016). Library generation was performed with PCR. The data were produced on an Illumina HiSeq 2500. To normalize quantification of the TCRbeta repertoire, the TCR libraries were built with molecular barcoding that relied on unique molecular identifiers. TCRdb ran its own pipeline on the public reads, namely fastp trimming at Q25 and MiXCR clone calling, and kept in-frame beta chains. Each record represents a unique CDR3 protein, reported with the most common genes and DNA among its rows. Present in this sample are about 250,000 distinct CDR3 sequences, 24% of which were seen just once. The biggest ten clones account for under 5.5% of the sample. This sample's treatment or condition label indicates: allogeneic hematopoietic cell transplantation with graft depleted of TCRalphabeta T cells and CD19 B cells.

This specimen consisted of PBMCs, mostly from graft donor cells, obtained 360 days after TCRalphabeta/CD19-depleted stem cell transplant. These receptors were collected from a female patient between 2 and 15 years old who had a stem cell transplant for congenital amegakaryocytic thrombocytopenia, so the T cells may come from the graft donor.

This clonotype was counted a few times. V usage is TRBV4-1 and J usage is TRBJ1-2, with D uncertain. The germline V gene encodes CDR1 MGHRA and CDR2 YSYEKL. The germline V and J ends were trimmed by 3 bases and 8 bases, with 7 bases remaining between them. This CDR3 comprises 11 residues. The CDR3 DNA sequence: TGCGCCAGCAGCCAGCAAAGGGGCTACACCTTC. Its translation: CASSQQRGYTF.

In its sample, this clonotype was seen a few times. The rearrangement links TRBV7-2 to TRBJ2-7; D remains unclear. Trimming removed 5 bases at V and 6 bases at J, with 17 bases between. Germline CDR1 and CDR2: SGHTA and FQGNSA. The CDR3 is 14 amino acids. The CDR3 spells CASSNLGFPAEQYF. DNA for the CDR3: TGTGCCAGCAGCAACCTCGGATTCCCCGCCGAGCAGTACTTC.

The CDR3 bases are TGCGCCAGCAGCCAAGATGCAAATTACGAGCAGTACTTC. Its translation is CASSQDANYEQYF. The chain employs TRBV4-1 and TRBJ2-7; D not resolved. The V end was cut by 0 bases, the J end by 4 bases, with 7 bases between. CDR3 length: 13 residues. Germline CDR1 and CDR2: MGHRA and YSYEKL.

A single count supports this clonotype. This chain links TRBV20-1 with TRBJ1-2; TRBD1 matches 7 bases. The CDR3 runs 14 residues. CDR1 and CDR2 from the germline V gene are DFQATT and SNEGSKA (reference sequence). The V segment lost 6 bases and the J segment 4 bases; nucleotides outside the gene matches: 11. The CDR3 nucleotides are TGCAGTGCCGTCATTACGGCAGGGGGCTATGGCTACACCTTC. This gives the protein CSAVITAGGYGYTF.

This clonotype occurred many times. The chain joins TRBV5-1 to TRBJ2-7, with D unclear. The germline V gene encodes CDR1 SGHRS and CDR2 YFSETQ. V lost 1 base, J lost 0 bases, and 8 bases lay in between. CDR3 size: 14 residues. The CDR3 protein is CASSLLDVSYEQYF. The CDR3 region has the DNA TGCGCCAGCAGCTTGCTAGACGTCTCCTACGAGCAGTACTTC.

This chain uses TRBV20-1 with TRBJ1-5, with 7 bases fitting TRBD1. The CDR3 contains 19 residues. V lost 2 bases to trimming and J lost 0 bases; unmatched junction nucleotides: 16. Germline V gene data show CDR1 as DFQATT and CDR2 as SNEGSKA (reference sequence). CDR3: CSARRRNAGGIYSNQPQHF. CDR3 nucleotides: TGCAGTGCTAGAAGGCGGAACGCAGGGGGGATTTATAGCAATCAGCCCCAGCATTTT.

This chain links TRBV4-3 with TRBJ2-7, with TRBD2 matching over 10 bases. Germline loops: CDR1 LGHNA, CDR2 YSLEER. J was trimmed by 9 bases and V by 0 bases; bases with no gene match: 14. This CDR3 region has 17 residues. CDR3 protein: CASSQDRELAGQSSQYF. The CDR3 nucleotides read TGCGCCAGCAGCCAAGATAGGGAACTAGCGGGACAATCATCGCAGTACTTC.

The CDR3 DNA reads as TGTGCCAGCAGCCAAGATCAGGTCATTCTGGCGGGAGAGGACGAGCAGTTCTTC. Translation gives CASSQDQVILAGEDEQFF. The chain recombines TRBV4-2 with TRBJ2-1, with 7 bases that match TRBD2. J was trimmed by 10 bases and V by 0 bases; bases with no gene match: 18. The CDR3 loop spans 18 amino acids. CDR1 is LGHNA, CDR2 YNFKEQ, per germline.

There are a few counts of this clonotype. This rearrangement joins TRBV6-2 or TRBV6-3 to TRBJ2-5; D is ambiguous. The ends were cut back, 5 bases at V and 7 bases at J, with 8 bases in the middle. From germline, CDR1 is MNHEY and CDR2 SVGEGT. This CDR3 spans 11 amino acids. This CDR3 reads CASSGRRTQYF. The CDR3 DNA reads as TGTGCCAGCAGTGGACGAAGGACCCAGTACTTC.

The chain recombines TRBV20-1 with TRBJ1-2; TRBD1 aligns across 7 bases. Germline V gene data show CDR1 as DFQATT and CDR2 as SNEGSKA (reference sequence). This CDR3 is built from 14 residues. J gave up 1 base and V 3 bases, and 5 bases lay outside the gene matches. The CDR3 protein is CSASGTAINYGYTF. CDR3 coding DNA: TGCAGTGCTAGCGGGACAGCTATTAACTATGGCTACACCTTC.

The rearrangement uses TRBV20-1 and TRBJ2-5, with D perhaps being TRBD1 or TRBD2 (5 bases each). The germline CDR1 and CDR2 sequences are DFQATT and SNEGSKA (reference sequence). This CDR3 is built from 13 residues. V lost 6 bases and J 3 bases, leaving 14 bases between the germline ends. CDR3: CSAPGPIKETQYF. For the CDR3, the DNA is TGCAGTGCGCCGGGACCAATAAAAGAGACCCAGTACTTC.

The rearrangement links TRBV30 to TRBJ2-3; D is unclear. The CDR3 runs to 11 residues. Germline assignment: CDR1 GTSNPN and CDR2 SVGIG (reference sequence). V dropped 1 base and J dropped 3 bases, with 2 bases sitting between them. The CDR3 here is CAWSGTDTQYF. The CDR3 DNA sequence: TGTGCCTGGAGTGGAACAGATACGCAGTATTTT.

The chain combines TRBV14 with TRBJ2-3; 7 nucleotides match TRBD2. The J segment lost 2 bases and the V segment lost 1 base, leaving 6 bases of the junction unmatched. This CDR3 comprises 16 residues. The germline V gene has CDR1 SGHDN and CDR2 FVKESK. The CDR3 DNA follows: TGTGCCAGCAGCCAAGGCGGACTAGGGACCACAGATACGCAGTATTTT. Translating gives CASSQGGLGTTDTQYF.

The CDR3 sequence is CASSYSTGGTGELFF. The CDR3 DNA sequence: TGTGCCAGCAGTTACTCGACAGGGGGGACCGGGGAGCTGTTTTTT. The chain combines TRBV6-5 with TRBJ2-2, with 9 bases identical to TRBD1. The V segment lost 0 bases and the J segment 5 bases; nucleotides outside the gene matches: 1. The germline V gene encodes CDR1 MNHEY and CDR2 SVGAGI. The CDR3 loop spans 15 amino acids.

This clonotype was seen more than once but under ten times. The genes are TRBV4-3 and TRBJ2-3, with 8 bases matching TRBD2. The CDR3 extends over 20 amino acids. Germline-derived CDR1 and CDR2 are LGHNA and YSLEER. The junction had 16 bases not matched to a gene; V was cut back by 0 bases and J by 2 bases. This CDR3 is CASSQEGGAGGRGDTDTQYF. The CDR3 coding sequence is TGCGCCAGCAGCCAAGAAGGAGGGGCGGGAGGCCGGGGTGACACAGATACGCAGTATTTT.

This rearrangement joins TRBV7-9 to TRBJ2-3; D gene uncertain. The CDR3 is 13 amino acids. V lost 5 bases to trimming and J lost 2 bases, with 8 bases between them. Germline CDR1 SEHNR, CDR2 FQNEAQ (reference sequence). For the CDR3, the DNA is TGTGCCAGCAGCAATGGGATCACAGATACGCAGTATTTT. Translating gives CASSNGITDTQYF.

This chain uses TRBV4-1 with TRBJ2-3, with D possibly being TRBD2 (6 bases). Trimming cost V 4 bases and J 6 bases, with 17 bases left between them. CDR3 size: 15 residues. The V gene's germline CDR1 is MGHRA and CDR2 YSYEKL. CDR3 bases: TGCGCCAGCAGCCTTACGCGGGGACCGTCGGATACGCAGTATTTT. Amino acid sequence: CASSLTRGPSDTQYF.

V and J are TRBV5-1 and TRBJ2-7; 8 bases map to TRBD1. Trimming at V came to 4 bases and at J to 6 bases, leaving 3 bases not matched to a gene. The CDR3 loop spans 12 amino acids. Germline-derived CDR1 and CDR2 are SGHRS and YFSETQ. CDR3 residues: CASSPDRAEQYF. The CDR3 DNA follows: TGCGCCAGCAGCCCGGACAGGGCCGAGCAGTACTTC.

This chain joins TRBV6-1 and TRBJ2-7; 11 positions match TRBD1. CDR1 MNHNS and CDR2 SASEGT come from the germline V gene. Germline trimming cut 5 bases from V and 2 bases from J; bases unmatched to any gene: 5. The length of the CDR3 is 15 residues. The chain's CDR3 is CASSKPGQGAYEQYF. CDR3 DNA sequence: TGTGCCAGCAGTAAACCGGGACAGGGGGCCTACGAGCAGTACTTC.

This clonotype was recorded many times. The gene calls are TRBV12-3 or TRBV12-4 and TRBJ1-4, with unresolved D. CDR3 length equals 13 residues. Trimming removed 2 bases from V and 3 bases from J, with 4 bases in between. The CDR3 sequence: CASSLLSNEKLFF. CDR3 nucleotide sequence: TGTGCCAGCAGTTTACTATCTAATGAAAAACTGTTTTTT.

There are a few counts of this clonotype. V usage is TRBV5-6 and J usage is TRBJ2-3, with 8 positions matching TRBD1. Unmatched junction bases numbered 10, after V lost 6 bases and J lost 4 bases. Germline-derived CDR1 and CDR2 are SGHDT and YYEEEE. CDR3 size: 15 residues. The CDR3 protein is CASNGEDRAADTQYF. The CDR3 DNA is TGTGCCAGCAATGGGGAGGACAGGGCGGCAGATACGCAGTATTTT.